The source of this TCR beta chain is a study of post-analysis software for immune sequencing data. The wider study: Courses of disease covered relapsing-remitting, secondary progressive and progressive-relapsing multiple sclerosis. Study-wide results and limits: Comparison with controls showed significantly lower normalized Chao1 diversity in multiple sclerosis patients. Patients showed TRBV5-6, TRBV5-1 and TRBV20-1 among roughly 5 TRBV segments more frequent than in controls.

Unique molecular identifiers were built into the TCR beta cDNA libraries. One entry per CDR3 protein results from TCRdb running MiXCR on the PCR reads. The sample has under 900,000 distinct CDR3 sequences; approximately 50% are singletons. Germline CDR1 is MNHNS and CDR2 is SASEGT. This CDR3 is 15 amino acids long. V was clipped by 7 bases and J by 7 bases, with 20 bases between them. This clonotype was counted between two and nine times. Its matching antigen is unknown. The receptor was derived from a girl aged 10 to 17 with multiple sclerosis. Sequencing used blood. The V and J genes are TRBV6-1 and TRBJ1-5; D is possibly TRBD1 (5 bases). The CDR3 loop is CASIPGTFSGQPQHF. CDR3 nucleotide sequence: TGTGCCAGCATTCCTGGGACTTTTTCGGGGCAGCCCCAGCATTTT.